Shown below are 23 T cell receptor beta chains from a single sample sequenced in a study of blood T cell repertoires in COVID-19. The data were produced by immunoSEQ multiplex PCR, yet TCRdb's version contains in-frame clones alone and is incomplete. The repertoire consists of tens of thousands of clones, with around 90% occurring once and the leading ten covering approximately 2.4%. Sample: peripheral blood. The receptors come from a man aged 45 to 65 with acute or convalescent COVID-19.

The chain has TRBV9 and TRBJ1-3, with TRBD1 as a possible D gene (6 bases). Trimming cost V 0 bases and J 4 bases, with 17 bases left between them. Germline lookup yields CDR1 SGDLS and CDR2 YYNGEE. This CDR3 spans 17 amino acids. CDR3 region: CASSVDPAGVLGNTIYF. The CDR3 nucleotides are TGTGCCAGCAGCGTAGACCCGGCAGGGGTGTTGGGAAACACCATATATTTT.

The genes are TRBV6-5 and TRBJ2-3; D is unresolved. This CDR3 has 15 amino acids. CDR1 is MNHEY, CDR2 SVGAGI, per germline. Between the trimmed V and J ends, which lost 2 bases and 2 bases, there was a span of 11 bases. The CDR3 DNA reads as TGTGCCAGCAGTTACACGTACCACAACACAGATACGCAGTATTTT. Protein product: CASSYTYHNTDTQYF.

J is TRBJ1-5 and V is TRBV18; possibly TRBD1 for D (6 bases). The CDR3 extends over 15 amino acids. Trimming pared 3 bases from V and 1 base from J, leaving 10 bases between. CDR1 and CDR2 (germline): KGHSH, LQKENI. The DNA of the CDR3 is TGTGCCAGCTCACCGGGACAACTGAGCAATCAGCCCCAGCATTTT. Translation gives CASSPGQLSNQPQHF.

The rearrangement links TRBV5-4 to TRBJ1-2; no clear D. There are 13 residues in the CDR3. The V end was cut by 0 bases, the J end by 4 bases, with 7 bases between. The germline V gene has CDR1 SGHNT and CDR2 YYREEE (reference sequence). Here the CDR3 DNA reads TGTGCCAGCAGCTTGGGGGCAGGCTATGGCTACACCTTC. It specifies CASSLGAGYGYTF.

The CDR3 loop reads CASSLGGAGTF. CDR3 nucleotide sequence: TGTGCCAGCAGCTTAGGTGGCGCAGGCACCTTC. This chain uses TRBV11-2 with TRBJ1-2; D is ambiguous. The CDR3 has 11 amino acids. V lost 1 base and J 13 bases, leaving 10 bases between the germline ends. Germline V lookup: CDR1 SGHAT, CDR2 FQNNGV.

The rearrangement joins TRBV29-1 to TRBJ2-7; no clear D gene. The germline V gene encodes CDR1 SQVTM and CDR2 ANQGSEA. Trimming shortened V by 2 bases and J by 2 bases, and 10 bases separated the two germline ends. The CDR3 runs to 13 residues. In DNA, the CDR3 is TGCAGCGTTGAACTCGGCAGGCCCTACGAGCAGTACTTC. Translation gives CSVELGRPYEQYF.

V and J are TRBV19 and TRBJ1-2; D is uncertain. Germline CDR1 LNHDA, CDR2 SQIVND (reference sequence). With 5 bases removed from V and 5 bases from J, the gap between germline ends came to 9 bases. There are 12 residues in the CDR3. CDR3 loop: CASSVAGYGYTF. The CDR3 DNA follows: TGTGCCAGTAGTGTGGCGGGGTATGGCTACACCTTC.

V is TRBV19 and J is TRBJ1-1; D remains ambiguous. This CDR3 spans 16 amino acids. The V gene's germline CDR1 is LNHDA and CDR2 SQIVND (reference sequence). Between the trimmed V and J ends, which lost 0 bases and 4 bases, there was a span of 15 bases. CDR3 DNA sequence: TGTGCCAGTAGTATAGATGGTAGCAGAAGAAGCACTGAAGCTTTCTTT. It specifies CASSIDGSRRSTEAFF. Looking up the rest from reference TRBV19 and TRBJ1-1 gives the full variable domain: DGGITQSPKYLFRKEGQNVTLSCEQNLNHDAMYWYRQDPGQGLRLIYYSQIVNDFQKGDIAEGYSVSREKKESFPLTVTSAQKNPTAFYLCASSIDGSRRSTEAFFGQGTRLTVV.

V gene TRBV27 combines with J gene TRBJ2-7, with 7 bases that match TRBD1. V shed 7 bases and J 5 bases; nucleotides not matched to a gene: 11. This CDR3 comprises 14 residues. Germline loops: CDR1 MNHEY, CDR2 SMNVEV (reference sequence). For the CDR3, the DNA is TGTGCCAGCACCCCTAGGGGGCTGATCGACGAGCAGTACTTC. Translating gives CASTPRGLIDEQYF.

This chain uses TRBV7-9 with TRBJ1-1, with 8 nucleotides matching TRBD1. Trimming took 3 bases from V and 3 from J; bases not matched to a gene: 9. This CDR3 is 16 amino acids long. Germline lookup yields CDR1 SEHNR and CDR2 FQNEAQ (reference sequence). The CDR3 reads CASSFAGATGDTEAFF. The CDR3 DNA is TGTGCCAGCAGCTTCGCGGGCGCGACAGGGGACACTGAAGCTTTCTTT.

The genes are TRBV29-1 and TRBJ2-5; 7 nucleotides match TRBD2. Germline-derived CDR1 and CDR2 are SQVTM and ANQGSEA. The CDR3 sequence is 12 residues long. The junction had 2 bases not matched to a gene; V was cut back by 5 bases and J by 2 bases. The CDR3, as DNA: TGCAGCGTTTACGGGGGGCAAGAGACCCAGTACTTC. This encodes CSVYGGQETQYF. The full variable domain, its missing parts supplied by reference TRBV29-1 and TRBJ2-5, is SAVISQKPSRDICQRGTSLTIQCQVDSQVTMMFWYRQQPGQSLTLIATANQGSEATYESGFVIDKFPISRPNLTFSTLTVSNMSPEDSSIYLCSVYGGQETQYFGPGTRLLVL.

This chain links TRBV4-1 with TRBJ2-3; TRBD2 might be the D (7 bases). V was trimmed by 4 bases and J by 4 bases, leaving 18 bases between them. The CDR3 has 16 residues. Germline-derived CDR1 and CDR2 are MGHRA and YSYEKL. The CDR3 loop is CASSRGAAGRADTQYF. The CDR3 DNA sequence: TGCGCCAGCAGCCGGGGGGCAGCGGGGAGGGCAGATACGCAGTATTTT.

The chain couples TRBV5-5 to TRBJ2-7; 7 bases line up with TRBD2. This CDR3 is built from 15 residues. The germline gives CDR1 SGHKS, CDR2 YYEKEE (reference sequence). Unmatched junction bases numbered 14, after V lost 4 bases and J lost 7 bases. CDR3 region: CASSRTGTNLVEQYF. The CDR3 nucleotides read TGTGCCAGCAGCCGAACCGGGACTAATTTAGTAGAGCAGTACTTC. Full variable domain (rest looked up from reference TRBV5-5 and TRBJ2-7): DAGVTQSPTHLIKTRGQQVTLRCSPISGHKSVSWYQQVLGQGPQFIFQYYEKEERGRGNFPDRFSARQFPNYSSELNVNALLLGDSALYLCASSRTGTNLVEQYFGPGTRLTVT.

This clone was detected only a few times. The chain combines TRBV4-3 with TRBJ2-7; a possible D gene is TRBD2 (7 bases). The CDR3 loop spans 16 amino acids. CDR1 is LGHNA, CDR2 YSLEER, per germline. The germline V and J ends were trimmed by 1 base and 4 bases, with 17 bases remaining between them. The CDR3 is CASSQVEAGALYEQYV. CDR3 bases: TGCGCCAGCAGCCAAGTCGAGGCGGGGGCCCTTTACGAGCAGTACGTC.

This clone was picked up one time. The rearrangement uses TRBV6-4 and TRBJ1-1; unclear D gene. Trimming cost V 2 bases and J 3 bases, with 7 bases left between them. CDR3 length: 13 residues. Per germline, CDR1 MRHNA and CDR2 SNTAGT. CDR3 DNA: TGTGCCAGCAGTGACACGAGAGACACTGAAGCTTTCTTT. It codes for CASSDTRDTEAFF.

This clone was found once. CDR3 loop: CASSLQGENEKLFF. In nucleotides, the CDR3 is TGTGCCAGCAGCCTACAGGGGGAGAATGAAAAACTGTTTTTT. V is TRBV6-5 and J is TRBJ1-4, with TRBD1 matching 8 bases. The CDR3 covers 14 residues. Germline V gene lookup returns CDR1 MNHEY and CDR2 SVGAGI. V lost 6 bases to trimming and J lost 5 bases; unmatched junction nucleotides: 5.

V and J are TRBV3-1 (or the pseudogene TRBV3-2) and TRBJ2-1, with D unresolved. The CDR3 loop spans 15 amino acids. The V end lost 1 base, the J end lost 0 bases, and 7 bases lay between the germline ends. Germline CDR1 and CDR2: LGHDT and YNNKEL (reference sequence). DNA for the CDR3: TGTGCCAGCAGCCAAGTACAGAGCTCCTACAATGAGCAGTTCTTC. It translates to CASSQVQSSYNEQFF.

The chain combines TRBV19 with TRBJ2-3, with TRBD1 matching over 7 bases. The CDR3 consists of 16 residues. Trimming took 5 bases from V and 4 from J; bases not matched to a gene: 12. Germline V gene lookup returns CDR1 LNHDA and CDR2 SQIVND (reference sequence). The CDR3 loop is CASSARSTGRPDTQYF. CDR3 bases: TGTGCCAGTAGTGCTCGATCGACAGGGAGACCAGATACGCAGTATTTT. Variable domain in full (rest from reference TRBV19 and TRBJ2-3): DGGITQSPKYLFRKEGQNVTLSCEQNLNHDAMYWYRQDPGQGLRLIYYSQIVNDFQKGDIAEGYSVSREKKESFPLTVTSAQKNPTAFYLCASSARSTGRPDTQYFGPGTRLTVL.

This CDR3 is CASSPIPGDRGYTF. CDR3 nucleotides: TGTGCCAGCAGCCCAATACCAGGGGACCGAGGCTACACCTTC. The chain combines TRBV14 with TRBJ1-2, with D perhaps TRBD1 (6 bases). From germline, CDR1 is SGHDN and CDR2 FVKESK. The CDR3 extends over 14 amino acids. The ends were cut back, 4 bases at V and 8 bases at J, with 17 bases in the middle.

V usage is TRBV28 and J usage is TRBJ2-7; 10 bases are a match to TRBD2. The CDR3 has 14 residues. With 6 bases clipped from V and 3 bases from J, the junction kept 5 bases outside the gene matches. Germline V gene sequence: CDR1 MDHEN, CDR2 SYDVKM. DNA for the CDR3: TGTGCCAGCAGGCAGACTAGCGGGTACTACGAGCAGTACTTC. It encodes CASRQTSGYYEQYF.

Here the CDR3 DNA reads TGCGCCTCCGAGGGCTCCGGGGAGCTGTTTTTT. This sequence encodes CASEGSGELFF. The V gene is TRBV5-1, the J gene TRBJ2-2; D possibly corresponds to TRBD2 (5 bases). V lost 10 bases and J 6 bases, leaving 10 bases between the germline ends. Germline V CDR1 and CDR2: SGHRS, YFSETQ. The CDR3 is 11 residues long. The variable domain in full, with the rest retrieved from reference TRBV5-1 and TRBJ2-2, is KAGVTQTPRYLIKTRGQQVTLSCSPISGHRSVSWYQQTPGQGLQFLFEYFSETQRNKGNFPGRFSGRQFSNSRSEMNVSTLELGDSALYLCASEGSGELFFGEGSRLTVL.

The rearrangement uses TRBV6-2 or TRBV6-3 and TRBJ1-5; D remains ambiguous. Trimming left V 6 bases short and J 4 bases short, with 10 bases between. CDR1 and CDR2 from the germline V gene are MNHEY and SVGEGT. The CDR3 is made up of 13 amino acids. The CDR3 DNA reads TGTGCCAGCAGCTCCAGCGCTAATCAGCCCCAGCATTTT. Translated: CASSSSANQPQHF.

The chain links TRBV6-5 to TRBJ2-2, with 8 bases matching TRBD1. Germline V gene sequence: CDR1 MNHEY, CDR2 SVGAGI. The length of the CDR3 is 15 residues. V lost 6 bases to trimming and J lost 5 bases; unmatched junction nucleotides: 8. The CDR3 region is CASSIHRGRTGELFF. The CDR3 DNA reads TGTGCCAGCAGCATCCACAGGGGGAGAACCGGGGAGCTGTTTTTT.